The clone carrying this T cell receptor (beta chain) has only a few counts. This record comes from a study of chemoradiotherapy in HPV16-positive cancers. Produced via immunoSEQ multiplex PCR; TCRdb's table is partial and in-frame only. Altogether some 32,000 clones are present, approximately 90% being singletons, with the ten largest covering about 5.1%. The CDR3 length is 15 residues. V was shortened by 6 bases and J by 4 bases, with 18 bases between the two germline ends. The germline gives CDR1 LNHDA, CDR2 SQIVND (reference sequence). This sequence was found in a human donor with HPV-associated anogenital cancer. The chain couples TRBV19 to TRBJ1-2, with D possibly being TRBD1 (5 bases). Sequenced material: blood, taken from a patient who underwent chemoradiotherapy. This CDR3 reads CASRPGQEITYGYTF. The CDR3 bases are TGTGCCAGTAGACCAGGACAAGAGATAACCTATGGCTACACCTTC.